Below, 3 T cell receptor beta chains from the same sample are listed, as sequenced in a study of blood T cell repertoires in COVID-19. TCRdb keeps only in-frame clones here, not all; method: immunoSEQ multiplex PCR. The table has fewer than 250,000 clones, around 89% seen once. Sequenced sample: PBMCs or T cells enriched from blood (not recorded which). These receptors were collected from a young man who had been exposed to COVID-19.

V gene TRBV19 combines with J gene TRBJ1-2; the match to TRBD1 covers 8 bases. Germline-derived CDR1 and CDR2 are LNHDA and SQIVND (reference sequence). This CDR3 contains 15 residues. Trimming cost V 5 bases and J 4 bases; bases outside gene matches: 9. CDR3 amino acids: CASSQGQAAGYGYTF. The CDR3, as DNA: TGTGCCAGTAGTCAGGGACAGGCGGCGGGCTATGGCTACACCTTC.

The rearrangement uses TRBV5-4 and TRBJ1-1, with D uncertain. The V gene's germline CDR1 is SGHNT and CDR2 YYREEE (reference sequence). The CDR3 extends over 16 amino acids. V lost 3 bases to trimming and J lost 0 bases, with 15 bases between them. The CDR3 sequence is CASSSRPGRMNTEAFF. DNA of the CDR3: TGTGCCAGCAGCTCTCGCCCGGGGAGGATGAACACTGAAGCTTTCTTT.

The chain uses TRBV5-8 and TRBJ2-5; D perhaps matches TRBD2 (6 bases). Trimming removed 1 base at V and 7 bases at J, with 14 bases between. The CDR3 sequence is 14 residues long. The germline V gene encodes CDR1 SGHTS and CDR2 YDEGEE. CDR3 nucleotide sequence: TGTGCCAGCAGCTTGCCGGAAGTCGGGGGGACCCAGTACTTC. Translation: CASSLPEVGGTQYF.